The sequence of this T cell receptor beta chain was determined in a study of blood T cell repertoires in COVID-19. Looking at the study overall: There were acute and convalescent COVID-19 samples, and they came from the United States, Italy and Spain.

The CDR3 is 13 residues long. V was clipped by 8 bases and J by 0 bases, with 7 bases between them. CDR1 is KGHDR and CDR2 is SFDVKD in the germline V gene. The repertoire was sequenced with immunoSEQ multiplex PCR; TCRdb's copy has only in-frame clones and lacks some. The repertoire consists of more than 200,000 clones, with around 90% occurring once and the leading ten covering about 6%. The participants were between roughly 18 and 89 years old and came from about two dozen US areas. This TCR derives from a woman in her 30s with acute COVID-19. Sample: PBMCs or T cells enriched from blood (not recorded which). V is TRBV24-1 and J is TRBJ1-5; D uncertain. CDR3 region: CATNTYSNQPQHF. The CDR3 region has the DNA TGTGCCACCAACACGTATAGCAATCAGCCCCAGCATTTT.